This TCR beta chain came from a study of blood T cell repertoires in COVID-19. In the study overall: In each case, the material was cDNA or gDNA derived from T cells, B-cell-depleted T cells, or PBMCs.

The CDR3 sequence is 16 residues long. V shed 5 bases and J 2 bases; nucleotides not matched to a gene: 7. The germline gives CDR1 SGHVS, CDR2 FQNEAQ. In the authors' workflow: Estimated nucleated cell counts came from reference gene primer amplification. Clones were sequenced by immunoSEQ multiplex PCR, and TCRdb holds only the in-frame ones, with some missing. V and J calls and clone size are copied from that table; D and trimming were computed from the DNA. Of about 58,000 clones in the sample, approximately 86% were seen once. Sequencing was done on a sample of peripheral blood. The chain has TRBV7-8 and TRBJ1-5; TRBD1 aligns across 9 bases. The receptor was isolated from a woman in her 70s with active COVID-19. CDR3 nucleotide sequence: TGTGCCAGCAGCCCAGGGACAGGGTTTGGCAATCAGCCCCAGCATTTT. It yields the protein CASSPGTGFGNQPQHF.